This T cell receptor (beta chain) derives from a study of blood T cells in healthy people across ages. Study-wide findings and caveats: Shifts in expanded clonotypes may have been confounded by donor CMV status, which was unknown. Higher diversity and more naive CD4+ cells were features of long-lived donors, compared to aged donors.

This clonotype was seen more than once but under ten times. What it binds is unknown. Together with a sample-barcoded 5' primer, a J-beta primer mix was included in a second PCR lasting roughly 6 to 12 cycles. Every cDNA was tagged by a template-switch adaptor with 12 random nucleotides. Each CDR3 protein gets one entry after TCRdb re-called the 5' RACE reads with MiXCR. The table includes about 1.4 million distinct CDR3 sequences, around 59% detected once. The V end was cut by 1 base, the J end by 10 bases, with 17 bases between. From germline, CDR1 is MNHEY and CDR2 SVGAGI. This CDR3 has 15 residues.

This TCR derives from a man between 18 and 35 years old in good health. Sequenced sample: blood. The V call is TRBV6-5, the J call TRBJ2-1, with D possibly TRBD1 on 6 matching bases. CDR3 sequence: CASSYFGGRGYEQFF. The CDR3 coding sequence is TGTGCCAGCAGTTACTTCGGAGGCAGGGGATACGAGCAGTTCTTC.